The T cell receptor (beta chain) described here comes from a study of T cells in localized non-small cell lung cancer. This CDR3 has 17 residues. With V trimmed by 5 bases and J by 5 bases, 16 bases remained unmatched. Germline V lookup: CDR1 SGHTA, CDR2 FQGNSA. The repertoire was sequenced with immunoSEQ multiplex PCR; TCRdb's copy has only in-frame clones and lacks some. Among tens of thousands of clones listed, over 75% were seen once. Details on this clone: Its antigen is still unknown.

Study-wide results and caveats: Across samples, adjacent lung featured a median approximately 60 of the top 100 tumor clones. Because only a single region of the tumor was sequenced, heterogeneity remains possible. Higher blood T cell density tracked longer overall survival. It was uninvolved adjacent lung that showed the highest T cell clonality, exceeding tumor.

Material: peripheral blood, obtained before any cancer treatment. This clonotype was obtained from a male donor aged 60 or over with stage III squamous cell lung carcinoma. The chain is built from TRBV7-2 and TRBJ2-5, with 8 bases aligning to TRBD2. CDR3 in amino acids: CASSPIEGLGPRETQYF. The CDR3 coding sequence is TGTGCCAGCAGCCCCATAGAGGGACTAGGGCCGAGGGAGACCCAGTACTTC.